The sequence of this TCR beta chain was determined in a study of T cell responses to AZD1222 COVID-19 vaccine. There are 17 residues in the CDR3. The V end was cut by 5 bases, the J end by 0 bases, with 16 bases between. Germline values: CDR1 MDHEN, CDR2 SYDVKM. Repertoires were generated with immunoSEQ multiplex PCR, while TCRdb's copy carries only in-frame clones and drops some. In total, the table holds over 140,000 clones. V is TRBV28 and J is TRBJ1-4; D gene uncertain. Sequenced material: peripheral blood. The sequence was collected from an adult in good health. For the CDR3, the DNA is TGTGCCAGCAGTGTATTAGCGGGCAGACCAACTAATGAAAAACTGTTTTTT. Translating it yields CASSVLAGRPTNEKLFF.